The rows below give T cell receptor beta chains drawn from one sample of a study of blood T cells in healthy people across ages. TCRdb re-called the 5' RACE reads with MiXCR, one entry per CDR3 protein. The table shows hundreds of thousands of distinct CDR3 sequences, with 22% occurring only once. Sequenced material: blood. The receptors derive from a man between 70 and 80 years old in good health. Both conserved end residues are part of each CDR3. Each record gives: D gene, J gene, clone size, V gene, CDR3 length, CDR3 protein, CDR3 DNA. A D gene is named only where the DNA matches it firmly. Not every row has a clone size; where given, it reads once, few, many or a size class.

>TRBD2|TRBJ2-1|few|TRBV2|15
CASSPRLAGPNEQFF
TGTGCCAGCAGCCCCAGACTAGCGGGGCCCAATGAGCAGTTCTTC
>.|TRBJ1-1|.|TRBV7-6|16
CASSLGAGSLGTEAFF
TGTGCCAGCAGCTTAGGGGCAGGGAGTCTTGGCACTGAAGCTTTCTTT
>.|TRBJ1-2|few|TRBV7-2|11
CASSNGDNYTF
TGTGCCAGCAGTAATGGTGACAACTACACCTTC
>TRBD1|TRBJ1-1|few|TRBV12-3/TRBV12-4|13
CASSLEQGSEAFF
TGTGCCAGCAGTTTAGAACAGGGGTCTGAAGCTTTCTTT
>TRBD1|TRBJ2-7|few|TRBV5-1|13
CASSSDRDSEQYF
TGCGCCAGCAGCTCGGACAGGGATAGCGAGCAGTACTTC
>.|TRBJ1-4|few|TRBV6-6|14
CAGGGLPSNEKLFF
TGTGCCGGGGGAGGACTTCCGTCTAATGAAAAACTGTTTTTT
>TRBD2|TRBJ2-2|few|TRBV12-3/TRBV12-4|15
CASSLTSENTGELFF
TGTGCCAGCAGTTTGACTAGCGAGAACACCGGGGAGCTGTTTTTT
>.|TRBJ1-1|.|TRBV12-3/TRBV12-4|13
CASSFGHGTKAFF
TGTGCCAGCAGTTTCGGACACGGGACCAAAGCTTTCTTT
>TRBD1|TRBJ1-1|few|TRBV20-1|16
CSARPQGGTFDTEAFF
TGCAGTGCTCGCCCACAGGGGGGGACCTTTGACACTGAAGCTTTCTTT
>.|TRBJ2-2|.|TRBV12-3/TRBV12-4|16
CVSSFSGSGGGGELFF
TGTGTCAGCAGTTTCTCGGGTAGCGGCGGTGGCGGGGAGCTGTTTTTT
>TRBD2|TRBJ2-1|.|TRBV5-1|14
CASSPWTSSNEQFF
TGCGCCAGCAGCCCCTGGACTAGTTCAAATGAGCAGTTCTTC
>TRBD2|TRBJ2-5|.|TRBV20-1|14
CSARSGLAMETQYF
TGCAGTGCTAGGTCCGGACTAGCGATGGAGACCCAGTACTTC
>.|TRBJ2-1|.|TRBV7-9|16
CASSLGRRVRMTEQFF
TGTGCCAGCAGCTTAGGTAGGCGAGTCCGAATGACGGAGCAGTTCTTC
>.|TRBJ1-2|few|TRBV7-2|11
CASSLYRDYTF
TGTGCCAGCAGCTTATACAGGGACTACACCTTC
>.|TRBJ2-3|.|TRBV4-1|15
CASSQYRESTDTQYF
TGCGCCAGCAGCCAATACCGGGAGAGCACAGATACGCAGTATTTT
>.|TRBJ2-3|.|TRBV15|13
CATKVRSGDTQYF
TGTGCCACCAAAGTCCGGTCGGGAGATACGCAGTATTTT
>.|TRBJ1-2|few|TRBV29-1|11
CTTRRGDGYTF
TGCACCACCCGGAGGGGGGATGGCTACACCTTC
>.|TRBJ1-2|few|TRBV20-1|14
CSALWVRENYGYTF
TGCAGTGCTCTCTGGGTCAGGGAGAACTATGGCTACACCTTC
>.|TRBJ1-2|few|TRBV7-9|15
CASSLAGGVNYGYTF
TGTGCCAGCAGCTTAGCGGGGGGAGTGAACTATGGTTACACCTTC
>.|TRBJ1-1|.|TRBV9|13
CASSVRVGSEAFF
TGTGCCAGCAGCGTAAGGGTAGGGTCTGAAGCTTTCTTT
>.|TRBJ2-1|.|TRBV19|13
CASTDSGSNEQFF
TGTGCCAGTACCGATAGCGGATCCAATGAGCAGTTCTTC
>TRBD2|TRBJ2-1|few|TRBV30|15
CAWDLLAGGFNEQFF
TGTGCCTGGGACCTACTAGCGGGAGGTTTCAATGAGCAGTTCTTC
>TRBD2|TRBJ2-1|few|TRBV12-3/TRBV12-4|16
CASSFLGGGAYNEQFF
TGTGCCAGCAGTTTCCTAGGCGGGGGGGCTTACAATGAGCAGTTCTTC
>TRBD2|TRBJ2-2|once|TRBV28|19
CASSFPPRGRVLDTGELFF
TGTGCCAGCAGTTTCCCTCCGCGGGGGAGGGTCTTGGACACCGGGGAGCTGTTTTTT
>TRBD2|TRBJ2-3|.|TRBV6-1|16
CVSSEWVSGSSDTQYF
TGTGTCAGCAGTGAGTGGGTTAGCGGGAGCTCAGATACGCAGTATTTT
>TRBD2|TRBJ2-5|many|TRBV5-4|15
CASSVSTSGEETQYF
TGTGCCAGCAGCGTATCGACTAGCGGGGAAGAGACCCAGTACTTC
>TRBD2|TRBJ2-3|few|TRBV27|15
CASSFHGGGLDTQYF
TGTGCCAGCAGTTTTCACGGGGGGGGCCTGGATACGCAGTATTTT
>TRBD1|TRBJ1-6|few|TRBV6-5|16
CASSPPYRGPNSPLHF
TGTGCCAGCAGTCCCCCTTATAGGGGGCCGAATTCACCCCTCCACTTT
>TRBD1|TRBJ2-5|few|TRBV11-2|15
CASSWAGQGAKEQYF
TGTGCCAGCAGCTGGGCGGGACAGGGGGCAAAAGAGCAGTACTTC
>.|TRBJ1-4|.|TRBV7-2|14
CASAEWGRGEKLFF
TGTGCCAGCGCTGAGTGGGGGCGGGGTGAAAAACTGTTTTTT
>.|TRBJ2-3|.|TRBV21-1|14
CASSKGGLTDTQYF
TGTGCCAGCAGCAAAGGGGGCCTCACAGATACGCAGTATTTT
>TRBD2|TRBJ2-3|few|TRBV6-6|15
CASSVLGGSTDTQYF
TGTGCCAGCAGTGTACTCGGGGGGAGCACAGATACGCAGTATTTT
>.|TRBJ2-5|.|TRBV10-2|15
CASSEGGLVEETQYF
TGCGCCAGCAGTGAGGGTGGGCTAGTCGAGGAGACCCAGTACTTC
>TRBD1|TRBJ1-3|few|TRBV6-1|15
CASSPQGLKGNTIYF
TGTGCCAGCAGTCCACAGGGGTTGAAAGGAAACACCATATATTTT